The 12 T cell receptor beta chains in this list originate from one sample, sequenced in a study of blood T cell repertoires in COVID-19. The method was immunoSEQ multiplex PCR; TCRdb's version includes in-frame clones alone and lacks a portion of them. The sample lists 200,000 to 300,000 clones; about 90% were seen once. Sample: peripheral blood. The source of these receptors is a man in his 60s with acute or convalescent COVID-19.

The chain couples TRBV7-3 to TRBJ2-7; D is possibly TRBD1 (6 bases). The germline V gene encodes CDR1 SGHTA and CDR2 FQGTGA. CDR3 size: 14 residues. Trimming removed 4 bases at V and 3 bases at J, with 13 bases between. The CDR3 here is CASSSATGHYEQYF. The DNA of the CDR3 is TGTGCCAGCAGCTCCGCAACAGGGCACTACGAGCAGTACTTC.

The chain combines TRBV2 with TRBJ2-7, with D unresolved. Germline CDR1 and CDR2: SNHLY and FYNNEI. The CDR3 runs to 11 residues. V was clipped by 6 bases and J by 6 bases, with 9 bases between them. The CDR3 DNA sequence: TGTGCCAGCAGCACTCCTTCCGAGCAGTACTTC. Translation: CASSTPSEQYF.

With respect to this clone: It is unclear where the CDR3 begins or ends on the DNA, so no DNA is shown, and the CDR3 is as TCRdb lists it. This chain joins TRBV21-1 and TRBJ1-1; no check of the table's D call, TRBD1, against the DNA was made. TRBV21-1 represents a pseudogene. The CDR3 totals 14 residues, both ends included. The CDR3 spells CASSSWGLGTEAFF.

This clone was seen a few times. The chain recombines TRBV29-1 with TRBJ2-2, with a tentative D call TRBD2 (6 bases). The CDR3 contains 12 residues. Between the trimmed V and J ends, which lost 7 bases and 6 bases, there was a span of 12 bases. Germline assignment: CDR1 SQVTM and CDR2 ANQGSEA. CDR3 sequence (DNA): TGCAGCGCCGGGGGTGATTCCGGGGAGCTGTTTTTT. Its translation is CSAGGDSGELFF.

This chain uses TRBV6-5 with TRBJ2-2; D might be TRBD2 (6 bases). The germline CDR1 and CDR2 sequences are MNHEY and SVGAGI. V was shortened by 9 bases and J by 1 base, with 12 bases between the two germline ends. This CDR3 comprises 14 residues. CDR3 sequence reads: CASGGNWNTGELFF. In DNA, the CDR3 is TGTGCCAGTGGGGGGAACTGGAACACCGGGGAGCTGTTTTTT.

The V gene is TRBV6-2 or TRBV6-3, the J gene TRBJ2-3; 14 positions agree with TRBD2. The CDR3 length is 19 residues. The ends lost 2 bases at V and 0 bases at J; junction bases unmatched: 7. Germline loops: CDR1 MNHEY, CDR2 SVGEGT. The DNA for the CDR3 is TGTGCCAGCAGTTACGGGGGACTAGCGGGAGTCTACAGCACAGATACGCAGTATTTT. This sequence encodes CASSYGGLAGVYSTDTQYF.

This clone is a singleton in its sample. The chain carries TRBV5-5 and TRBJ2-2, with 11 bases that match TRBD2. V dropped 4 bases and J dropped 9; count of bases not matched to a gene: 8. CDR1 SGHKS and CDR2 YYEKEE come from the germline V gene (reference sequence). The CDR3 runs 15 residues. In nucleotides, the CDR3 is TGTGCCAGCAGCGAGACTAGCGGGGACCTCCGGGAGCTGTTTTTT. Amino acids: CASSETSGDLRELFF.

V usage is TRBV9 and J usage is TRBJ2-2; 10 nucleotides agree with TRBD1. The germline V gene encodes CDR1 SGDLS and CDR2 YYNGEE. CDR3 length: 17 amino acids. V was pared by 0 bases and J by 2 bases, with 4 bases of the junction left unmatched. Written as DNA, the CDR3 is TGTGCCAGCAGCGTAGGGGGACAGGGGCTAAACACCGGGGAGCTGTTTTTT. This encodes CASSVGGQGLNTGELFF.

V usage is TRBV5-1 and J usage is TRBJ2-3, with D uncertain. The germline CDR1 and CDR2 sequences are SGHRS and YFSETQ. With 2 bases removed from V and 5 bases from J, the gap between germline ends came to 3 bases. The CDR3 contains 11 residues. The CDR3 nucleotides are TGCGCCAGCAGCTTCCGAGATACGCAGTATTTT. Translated: CASSFRDTQYF.

This chain joins TRBV6-6 and TRBJ1-4; D perhaps matches TRBD1 (5 bases). The V gene's germline CDR1 is MNHNY and CDR2 SVGAGI (reference sequence). With 4 bases removed from V and 8 bases from J, the gap between germline ends came to 20 bases. The CDR3 covers 16 residues. The CDR3 protein is CASSSRQTPKEEKLFF. In nucleotides, the CDR3 is TGTGCCAGCAGTTCGAGACAGACCCCTAAGGAGGAAAAACTGTTTTTT.

This clone is termed medium-sized (0.01 to 0.1%). The V gene is TRBV6-5, the J gene TRBJ1-1; D uncertain. With 5 bases removed from V and 6 bases from J, the gap between germline ends came to 10 bases. The V gene's germline CDR1 is MNHEY and CDR2 SVGAGI. This CDR3 is 12 amino acids long. The CDR3 loop reads CASSTRGAEAFF. The CDR3 DNA is TGTGCCAGCAGTACACGGGGAGCTGAAGCTTTCTTT.

The rearrangement links TRBV5-1 to TRBJ2-7; D is unclear. Germline V gives CDR1 SGHRS, CDR2 YFSETQ. This CDR3 has 13 amino acids. Trimming took 0 bases from V and 2 from J, leaving 6 bases between them. The CDR3 loop is CASSLGGTYEQYF. CDR3 DNA sequence: TGCGCCAGCAGCTTGGGCGGAACCTACGAGCAGTACTTC.